This T cell receptor beta chain was identified in a study of blood T cell repertoires in COVID-19 (dated by TCRdb to the early 2020s). Turning to the overall study: Collaborator samples came from the United States, Italy and Spain and covered acute and convalescent phases of COVID-19. The material from the prospective study consisted of cDNA or gDNA derived from T cells, B-cell-depleted T cells, or PBMCs. Subjects who had been exposed to COVID-19, were actively infected with it, or had recovered from it provided the deeply sampled blood TCRbeta repertoires that made up the dataset. A freely available public database, intended as a resource for researchers studying the immune response to SARS-CoV-2, is where the repertoires were released. The samples were drawn from the first 160 participants of the ongoing ImmuneRACE study and from 950 to 1,500 subjects provided by 6 global collaborators. Nearly every sample came with metadata listing a de-identified subject ID, COVID-19 status, age in years and sex. Where HLA class I and class II types were available, the types were taken from metadata supplied by the sample provider, not from assay-based typing. Here is what the overall study found, with its caveats: Clinical and demographic metadata were provided uncurated, with the amount varying by source and participant.

TCRbeta CDR3 regions were amplified from genomic DNA by means of the immunoSEQ Assay, a bias-controlled multiplex PCR. The study's processing was this. Within the assay, amplification of reference gene primers was used to estimate how many nucleated cells each sample contained. Sequence reads were collapsed and filtered to measure the absolute abundance of every unique TCRbeta CDR3 rearrangement. For each sample, productive Simpson clonality was calculated by taking the square root of Simpson's diversity index across productive rearrangements. Imported from immuneACCESS, the table was reduced by TCRdb to in-frame sequences with V and J called. These copies leave out some clones; in studies compared against another copy, an unresolved V gene accounts for under half, and the cause of the remainder is not known. V and J calls and clone size follow that table, whereas D and trimming were derived from the DNA. This sample lists 230,000 or so clones; less than 90% were detected once. Together, the top ten hold roughly 2.7% of the sample.

Worth noting for this clone: This receptor's antigen is unknown. Base qualities are not provided; no much larger clone lies one nucleotide away.

Between the V and J ends, shortened by 0 bases and 7 bases respectively, the junction contains 9 bases. The cysteine opens and the phenylalanine closes a CDR3 of 13 amino acids. Of the read, only the CDR3 DNA is kept; its 39 bases are in frame from base 1. The CDR1 and CDR2 encoded by the germline V gene are SGHVS and FQNEAQ. Enrolling through a virtual design, the prospective study's participants ranged in age from about 18 to 100 years and lived across approximately 25 United States geographic areas. In the prospective study, cohorts were assigned on the basis of participant-reported clinical history obtained from a screening survey and a study questionnaire. Recovered participants in ImmuneRACE Cohort 3 were defined by two consecutive negative NP/OP PCR tests, clearance by a healthcare professional, or resolution of symptoms. Mobile phlebotomists in the prospective study collected whole blood, serum and a nasopharyngeal or oropharyngeal swab from every participant. Participants in the prospective study had the option to provide additional blood draws and questionnaires over a 2-month period. Before DNA extraction, blood samples from the prospective study were shipped at room temperature or frozen.

The material sequenced was PBMCs or T cells enriched from blood (not recorded which). Recombination linked TRBV7-8 to TRBJ1-1, with the D gene not confidently named. This receptor was identified in a woman aged 30 to 39 who had recovered from COVID-19. The bases are TGTGCCAGCAGCTTAGCGCTGGGGAGTGAAGCTTTCTTT. Translated, it gives CASSLALGSEAFF.